The T cell receptor beta chain described here comes from a study of blood T cell repertoires in COVID-19. Study-level information: T cells, B-cell-depleted T cells, or PBMCs supplied cDNA or gDNA.

This clone was seen a single time. Seattle researchers signed up patients amid active infection and tracked them longitudinally. As processed by the authors: Using reference gene primer amplification, nucleated cell counts were estimated. Using immunoSEQ multiplex PCR, the repertoire was profiled, and TCRdb retains in-frame clones only, with some absent. V, J and clone size derive from that table, while D and trimming were established from the DNA sequence. The table lists over 150,000 clones, approximately 88% of them singletons. V lost 1 base and J lost 1; bases outside the gene matches: 2. Per the germline V gene, CDR1 is SGHAT and CDR2 is FQDESV (reference sequence). The CDR3 length is 15 residues.

This sequence joins TRBV11-1 and TRBJ1-1, with 8 nucleotides matching TRBD1. Sample: peripheral blood. The receptor was isolated from a woman aged 35 to 49 with COVID-19, enrolled during active disease. CDR3 residues: CASSLVGQGNTEAFF. CDR3 sequence (DNA): TGTGCCAGCAGCTTAGTAGGACAGGGGAACACTGAAGCTTTCTTT.